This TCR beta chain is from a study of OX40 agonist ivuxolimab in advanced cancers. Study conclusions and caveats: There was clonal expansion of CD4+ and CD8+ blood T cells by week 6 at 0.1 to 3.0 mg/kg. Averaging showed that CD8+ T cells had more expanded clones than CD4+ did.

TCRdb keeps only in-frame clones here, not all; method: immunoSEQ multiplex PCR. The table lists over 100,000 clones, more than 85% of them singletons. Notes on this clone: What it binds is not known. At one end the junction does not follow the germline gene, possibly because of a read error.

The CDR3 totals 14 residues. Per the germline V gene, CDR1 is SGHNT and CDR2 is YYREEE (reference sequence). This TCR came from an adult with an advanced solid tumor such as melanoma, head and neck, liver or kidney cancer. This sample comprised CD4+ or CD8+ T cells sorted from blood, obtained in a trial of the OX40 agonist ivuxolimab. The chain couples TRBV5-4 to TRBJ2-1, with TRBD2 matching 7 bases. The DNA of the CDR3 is TGTGCCAGCAGCTTGGGGGCTAGCGGCGATGAGCGGTTCTTC. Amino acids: CASSLGASGDERFF.